This T cell receptor beta chain comes out of a study of T cell responses to AZD1222 COVID-19 vaccine. Study-wide context: Pooling was applied to second doses at about 4 or about 12 weeks. The study, taken as a whole, reports: All repertoire sampling was performed exclusively after the peak T cell response. Only a handful of people who got AZD1222 tested seropositive at baseline.

Worth noting for this clone: Its antigen remains unidentified. The same CDR3 can be traced to other DNA sequences in this sample.

The method was immunoSEQ multiplex PCR; TCRdb's version includes in-frame clones alone and lacks a portion of them. The sample includes some 130,000 clones, about nine tenths of them seen just once. The germline V gene encodes CDR1 SGHRS and CDR2 YFSETQ. V was clipped by 0 bases and J by 4 bases, with 4 bases between them. CDR3 size: 12 residues. This sequence originates from an adult in good health. This material consisted of peripheral blood, taken on day 0 of AZD1222 vaccination. This chain joins TRBV5-1 and TRBJ1-2; unclear D gene. This chain's CDR3 is CASSLGAYGYTF. CDR3 nucleotides: TGCGCCAGCAGCTTGGGGGCCTATGGCTACACCTTC.